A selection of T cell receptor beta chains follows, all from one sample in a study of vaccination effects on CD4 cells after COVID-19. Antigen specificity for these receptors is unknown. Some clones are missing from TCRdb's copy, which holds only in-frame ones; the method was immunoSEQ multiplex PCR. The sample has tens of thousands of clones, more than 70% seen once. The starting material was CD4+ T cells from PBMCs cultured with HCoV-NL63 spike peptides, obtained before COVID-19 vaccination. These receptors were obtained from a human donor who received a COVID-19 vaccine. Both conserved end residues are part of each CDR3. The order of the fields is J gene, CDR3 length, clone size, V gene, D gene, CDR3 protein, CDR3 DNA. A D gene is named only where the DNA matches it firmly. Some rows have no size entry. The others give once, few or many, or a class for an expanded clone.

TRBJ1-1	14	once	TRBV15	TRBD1	CATSAEQGAAEAFF	TGTGCCACCAGCGCCGAACAGGGGGCAGCTGAAGCTTTCTTT
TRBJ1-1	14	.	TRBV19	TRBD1	CASSTGQGNTEAFF	TGTGCCAGTAGTACGGGACAGGGAAACACTGAAGCTTTCTTT
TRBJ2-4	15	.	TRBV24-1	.	CATSDRDTSKNIQYF	TGTGCCACCAGCGACCGGGACACCTCCAAAAACATTCAGTACTTC
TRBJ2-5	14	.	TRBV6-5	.	CASSYWADQETQYF	TGTGCCAGCAGTTATTGGGCGGACCAAGAGACCCAGTACTTC
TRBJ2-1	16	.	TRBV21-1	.	CASRRGGPRRYNEQFF	TGTGCCAGCAGGAGAGGAGGGCCCAGGAGATACAATGAGCAGTTCTTC
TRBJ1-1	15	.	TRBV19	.	CASKEGRGVNTEAFF	TGTGCCAGTAAGGAAGGGAGGGGGGTGAACACTGAAGCTTTCTTT
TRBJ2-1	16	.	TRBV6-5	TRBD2	CASSYRSGGTYNEQFF	TGTGCCAGCAGTTACAGATCGGGGGGAACCTACAATGAGCAGTTCTTC
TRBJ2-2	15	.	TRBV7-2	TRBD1	CAARTGDKYTGELFF	TGTGCCGCAAGGACAGGGGATAAGTACACCGGGGAGCTGTTTTTT
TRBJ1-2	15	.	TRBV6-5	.	CASSYRRGTGYGYTF	TGTGCCAGCAGTTACCGAAGAGGGACCGGCTATGGCTACACCTTC
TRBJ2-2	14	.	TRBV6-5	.	CASSSQTVPGELFF	TGTGCCAGCAGTTCCCAGACAGTACCCGGGGAGCTGTTTTTT
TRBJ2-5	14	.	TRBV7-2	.	CASSFQGGWETQYF	TGTGCCAGCAGCTTCCAGGGAGGTTGGGAGACCCAGTACTTC